These T cell receptor beta chains were read from a single sample in a study of CD8 T cells in ankylosing spondylitis. TCRdb re-called the 5' RACE reads through MiXCR, storing one row per CDR3 protein. The sample yields fewer than 550,000 distinct CDR3 sequences, over 4% seen once. The sequenced sample was blood, either unsorted or a sorted T cell fraction (not recorded which). These receptors all come from a male donor with ankylosing spondylitis. Each CDR3 is given with its conserved first and last residue. D genes are given only for firm matches. A clone size is listed for some rows: how often the clone was seen (once, few, many), or a class if it is expanded.

v_call: TRBV15; j_call: TRBJ2-3; clone_size: few; d_call: -; cdr3_nt: TGTGCCACCAGCAGAGATCAGGATAGGGGGAGCGGTACAGATACGCAGTATTTT; cdr3_aa: CATSRDQDRGSGTDTQYF
v_call: TRBV10-3; j_call: TRBJ2-1; clone_size: many; d_call: TRBD2; cdr3_nt: TGTGCCATCAGGACTAGCGGGAGGACCCCAAATGAGCAGTTCTTC; cdr3_aa: CAIRTSGRTPNEQFF
v_call: TRBV4-2; j_call: TRBJ1-2; clone_size: many; d_call: TRBD1; cdr3_nt: TGTGCCAGCAGCCTCAGGGGGATGACATATGGCTACACCTTC; cdr3_aa: CASSLRGMTYGYTF
v_call: TRBV20-1; j_call: TRBJ2-1; clone_size: many; d_call: TRBD2; cdr3_nt: TGCAGTGCTACTAGCGGGAGCTACAATGAGCAGTTCTTC; cdr3_aa: CSATSGSYNEQFF
v_call: TRBV7-2; j_call: TRBJ1-4; clone_size: many; d_call: -; cdr3_nt: TGTGCCAGCAGCTCCCCCCGCGGGATGACAACTAATGAAAAACTGTTTTTT; cdr3_aa: CASSSPRGMTTNEKLFF
v_call: TRBV20-1; j_call: TRBJ1-6; clone_size: -; d_call: -; cdr3_nt: TGCAGTGCTCCTTATAGGGGGGCTTGGAATTCACCCCTCCACTTT; cdr3_aa: CSAPYRGAWNSPLHF
v_call: TRBV29-1; j_call: TRBJ2-5; clone_size: many; d_call: TRBD1; cdr3_nt: TGCAGCGGGGTATCGGGACAGCCGACCCAGTACTTC; cdr3_aa: CSGVSGQPTQYF
v_call: TRBV12-3/TRBV12-4; j_call: TRBJ2-7; clone_size: many; d_call: TRBD1; cdr3_nt: TGTGCCAGCAGTATAGAGGGACAGGGCTCCTACGAGCAGTACTTC; cdr3_aa: CASSIEGQGSYEQYF
v_call: TRBV19; j_call: TRBJ2-5; clone_size: -; d_call: TRBD2; cdr3_nt: TGTGCCAGCGGCTCGGGGGGGGCCAGGTTGGAGACCCAGTACTTC; cdr3_aa: CASGSGGARLETQYF
v_call: TRBV7-3; j_call: TRBJ1-1; clone_size: many; d_call: -; cdr3_nt: TGTGCCAGCAGCCCCCAAGCGCGGTACACTGAAGCTTTCTTT; cdr3_aa: CASSPQARYTEAFF
v_call: TRBV9; j_call: TRBJ2-3; clone_size: many; d_call: -; cdr3_nt: TGTGCCAGCAGCGTGACCCTGGCAGATACGCAGTATTTT; cdr3_aa: CASSVTLADTQYF
v_call: TRBV29-1; j_call: TRBJ1-2; clone_size: many; d_call: TRBD1; cdr3_nt: TGCAGCGTTCAAGACAGGGAAGGTCGGCGGTTCTATGGCTACACCTTC; cdr3_aa: CSVQDREGRRFYGYTF
v_call: TRBV7-2; j_call: TRBJ2-1; clone_size: -; d_call: TRBD1; cdr3_nt: TGTGCCAGCAGCTTATGGGGGACAGGGGGTTACAATGAGCAGTTCTTC; cdr3_aa: CASSLWGTGGYNEQFF
v_call: TRBV6-2/TRBV6-3; j_call: TRBJ1-5; clone_size: many; d_call: -; cdr3_nt: TGTGCCAGCAGTTACTCGGGAGGGGGCAATCAGCCCCAGCATTTT; cdr3_aa: CASSYSGGGNQPQHF
v_call: TRBV4-2; j_call: TRBJ2-5; clone_size: many; d_call: -; cdr3_nt: TGTGCCAGCAGCCAAGAAGGGCGGACCCAGTACTTC; cdr3_aa: CASSQEGRTQYF
v_call: TRBV6-1; j_call: TRBJ1-6; clone_size: -; d_call: -; cdr3_nt: TGTGCCAGCAGTCAAACGGGGGTGGGGTCACCCCTCCACTTT; cdr3_aa: CASSQTGVGSPLHF
v_call: TRBV20-1; j_call: TRBJ1-5; clone_size: many; d_call: TRBD1; cdr3_nt: TGCAGTGCTACCCGGGACAGTAATTTTAATCAGCCCCAGCATTTT; cdr3_aa: CSATRDSNFNQPQHF
v_call: TRBV20-1; j_call: TRBJ1-6; clone_size: many; d_call: -; cdr3_nt: TGCAGTGCCCCTCCCCTCCACTTT; cdr3_aa: CSAPPLHF
v_call: TRBV27; j_call: TRBJ2-4; clone_size: -; d_call: -; cdr3_nt: TGTGTCGTCCCAAGGGGTGGCATTCAGTACTTC; cdr3_aa: CVVPRGGIQYF
v_call: TRBV6-1; j_call: TRBJ1-2; clone_size: many; d_call: -; cdr3_nt: TGTGCCAGCAGTAGAGGGACGAGTGGGAACTATGGCTACACCTTC; cdr3_aa: CASSRGTSGNYGYTF
v_call: TRBV4-1; j_call: TRBJ2-2; clone_size: few; d_call: -; cdr3_nt: TGCGCCAGCAGCCTCAGGGCGAACACCGGGGAGCTGTTTTTT; cdr3_aa: CASSLRANTGELFF
v_call: TRBV18; j_call: TRBJ2-7; clone_size: few; d_call: TRBD1; cdr3_nt: TGTGCCAGCTCACCCCTTGGACAGGGCGTTTCCTACGAGCAGTACTTC; cdr3_aa: CASSPLGQGVSYEQYF
v_call: TRBV6-1; j_call: TRBJ1-5; clone_size: many; d_call: -; cdr3_nt: TGTGCCAGCAGTCCCGGCGGGGGGAGAAGGCCCCAGCATTTT; cdr3_aa: CASSPGGGRRPQHF
v_call: TRBV7-2; j_call: TRBJ1-6; clone_size: many; d_call: -; cdr3_nt: TGTGCCAGCAGCTTAGCGGGGAGTAGATCCCTCCACTTT; cdr3_aa: CASSLAGSRSLHF
v_call: TRBV6-1; j_call: TRBJ2-3; clone_size: many; d_call: -; cdr3_nt: TGTGCCAGCAGTGAAGGGGCGGCCGGCGCCGATACGCAGTATTTT; cdr3_aa: CASSEGAAGADTQYF
v_call: TRBV5-5; j_call: TRBJ2-7; clone_size: many; d_call: TRBD1; cdr3_nt: TGTGCCAGCAGCTACGGGACAGCGAGCTCCTACGAGCAGTACTTC; cdr3_aa: CASSYGTASSYEQYF
v_call: TRBV6-1; j_call: TRBJ2-5; clone_size: many; d_call: -; cdr3_nt: TGTGCCAGCAAACCAGGTTCGGGGGAGACCCAGTACTTC; cdr3_aa: CASKPGSGETQYF
v_call: TRBV20-1; j_call: TRBJ1-4; clone_size: many; d_call: -; cdr3_nt: TGCAGTGCTAGATTTGTAACCCCCTTTAATGAAAAACTGTTTTTT; cdr3_aa: CSARFVTPFNEKLFF
v_call: TRBV20-1; j_call: TRBJ2-5; clone_size: few; d_call: TRBD2; cdr3_nt: TGCAGTATTTTTAAGGCTAGCGGCGAGACCCAGTACTTC; cdr3_aa: CSIFKASGETQYF
v_call: TRBV24-1; j_call: TRBJ2-1; clone_size: many; d_call: -; cdr3_nt: TGTGCCACCAGTGATTTGCATCGTGGCGGGGATGAGCAGTTCTTC; cdr3_aa: CATSDLHRGGDEQFF
v_call: TRBV20-1; j_call: TRBJ1-4; clone_size: many; d_call: -; cdr3_nt: TGCAGTGCTATAGGGGATGAAGAAAAACTGTTTTTT; cdr3_aa: CSAIGDEEKLFF
v_call: TRBV20-1; j_call: TRBJ2-2; clone_size: many; d_call: -; cdr3_nt: TGCAGTGCCCGGAGAGGGCCCGGGGAGCTGTTTTTT; cdr3_aa: CSARRGPGELFF
v_call: TRBV7-2; j_call: TRBJ2-3; clone_size: many; d_call: -; cdr3_nt: TGTGCCAGCAGCTACGTAGATACGCAGTATTTT; cdr3_aa: CASSYVDTQYF
v_call: TRBV5-5; j_call: TRBJ2-5; clone_size: many; d_call: TRBD2; cdr3_nt: TGTGCCAGCAGCACCGATCGGACTAGCGGCAACGAAGAGACCCAGTACTTC; cdr3_aa: CASSTDRTSGNEETQYF
v_call: TRBV5-5; j_call: TRBJ2-2; clone_size: many; d_call: -; cdr3_nt: TGTGCCAGCAGCTTGTTACAGGTTACCGGGGAGCTGTTTTTT; cdr3_aa: CASSLLQVTGELFF
v_call: TRBV20-1; j_call: TRBJ1-1; clone_size: many; d_call: TRBD1; cdr3_nt: TGCAGTGCTGGCGGGCCGGGACAGCCGAACACTGAAGCTTTCTTT; cdr3_aa: CSAGGPGQPNTEAFF
v_call: TRBV20-1; j_call: TRBJ2-7; clone_size: -; d_call: TRBD1; cdr3_nt: TGCAGCGAAACGGGACAGGGGACCGAGCAGTACTTC; cdr3_aa: CSETGQGTEQYF
v_call: TRBV20-1; j_call: TRBJ1-2; clone_size: many; d_call: -; cdr3_nt: TGCAGTGCTCCCTTAACGGCGGGCTATGGCTACACCTTC; cdr3_aa: CSAPLTAGYGYTF
v_call: TRBV20-1; j_call: TRBJ2-1; clone_size: many; d_call: TRBD2; cdr3_nt: TGCAGTGCTACCCCCGGGACTAGCGGATCTTACAATGAGCAGTTCTTC; cdr3_aa: CSATPGTSGSYNEQFF
v_call: TRBV4-3; j_call: TRBJ2-5; clone_size: -; d_call: -; cdr3_nt: TGCGCCAGCAGCCAAGATCTAAGAGGGAGGGAGACCCAGTACTTC; cdr3_aa: CASSQDLRGRETQYF